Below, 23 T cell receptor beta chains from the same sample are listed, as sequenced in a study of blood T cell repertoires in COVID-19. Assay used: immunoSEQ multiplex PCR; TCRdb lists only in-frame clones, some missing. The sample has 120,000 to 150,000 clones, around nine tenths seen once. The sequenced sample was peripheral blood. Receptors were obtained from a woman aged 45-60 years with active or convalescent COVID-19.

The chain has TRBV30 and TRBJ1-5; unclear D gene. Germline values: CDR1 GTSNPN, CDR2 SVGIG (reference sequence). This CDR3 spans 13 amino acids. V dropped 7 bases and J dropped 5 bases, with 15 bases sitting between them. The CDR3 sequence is CAYAPGTDQPQHF. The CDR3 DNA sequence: TGTGCCTACGCTCCGGGTACGGATCAGCCCCAGCATTTT.

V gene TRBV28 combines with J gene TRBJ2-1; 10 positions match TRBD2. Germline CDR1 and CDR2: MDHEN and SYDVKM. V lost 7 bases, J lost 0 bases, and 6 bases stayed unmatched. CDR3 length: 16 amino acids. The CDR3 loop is CASNSGTSVSYNEQFF. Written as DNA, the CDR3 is TGTGCCAGCAATTCCGGGACTAGCGTCTCCTACAATGAGCAGTTCTTC.

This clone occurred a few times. In DNA, the CDR3 is TGTGCCAGCAGCGAGACCAGGGTCCTCTATGGCTACACCTTC. Residues: CASSETRVLYGYTF. This sequence joins TRBV28 and TRBJ1-2; D possibly corresponds to TRBD1 (5 bases). The CDR3 runs 14 residues. Germline V gene lookup returns CDR1 MDHEN and CDR2 SYDVKM. V lost 6 bases and J lost 4, with 15 bases in between.

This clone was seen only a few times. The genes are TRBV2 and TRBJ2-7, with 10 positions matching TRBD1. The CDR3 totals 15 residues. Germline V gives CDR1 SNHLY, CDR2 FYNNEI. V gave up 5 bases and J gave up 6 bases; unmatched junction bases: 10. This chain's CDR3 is CASSRDRGILPEQYF. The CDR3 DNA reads TGTGCCAGCAGTCGGGACAGGGGCATTCTGCCCGAGCAGTACTTC.

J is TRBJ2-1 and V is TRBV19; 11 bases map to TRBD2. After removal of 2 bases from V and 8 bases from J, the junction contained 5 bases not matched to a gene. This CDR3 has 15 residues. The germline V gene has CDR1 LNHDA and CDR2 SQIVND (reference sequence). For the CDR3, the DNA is TGTGCCAGTAGTATATATAGCGGGAGGGACTATGAGCAGTTCTTC. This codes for CASSIYSGRDYEQFF.

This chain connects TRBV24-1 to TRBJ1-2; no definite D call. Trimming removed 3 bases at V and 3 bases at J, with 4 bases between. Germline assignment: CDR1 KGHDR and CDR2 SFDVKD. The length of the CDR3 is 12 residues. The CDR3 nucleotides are TGTGCCACCAGTGATCCTCACTATGGCTACACCTTC. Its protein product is CATSDPHYGYTF.

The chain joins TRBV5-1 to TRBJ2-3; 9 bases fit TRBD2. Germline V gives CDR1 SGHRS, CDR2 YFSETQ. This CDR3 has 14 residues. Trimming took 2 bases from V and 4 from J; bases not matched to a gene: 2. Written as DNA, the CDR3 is TGCGCCAGCAGCTTTAGCGGGGGATCAGATACGCAGTATTTT. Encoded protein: CASSFSGGSDTQYF.

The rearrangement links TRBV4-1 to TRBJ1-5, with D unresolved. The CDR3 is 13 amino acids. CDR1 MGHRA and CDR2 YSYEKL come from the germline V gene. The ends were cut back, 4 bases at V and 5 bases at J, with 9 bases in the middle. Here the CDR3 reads CASSPAVHQPQHF. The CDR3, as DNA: TGCGCCAGCAGCCCAGCGGTGCATCAGCCCCAGCATTTT.

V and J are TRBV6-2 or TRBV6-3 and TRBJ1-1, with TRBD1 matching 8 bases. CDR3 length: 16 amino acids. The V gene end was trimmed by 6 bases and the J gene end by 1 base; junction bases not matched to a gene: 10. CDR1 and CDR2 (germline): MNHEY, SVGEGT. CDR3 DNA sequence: TGTGCCAGCAGCTCCCCCACAGGGGGTCCGAACACTGAAGCTTTCTTT. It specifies CASSSPTGGPNTEAFF.

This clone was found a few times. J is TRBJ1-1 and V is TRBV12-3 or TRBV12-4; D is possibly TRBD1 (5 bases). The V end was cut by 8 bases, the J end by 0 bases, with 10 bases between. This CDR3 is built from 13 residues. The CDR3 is CASGLQVNTEAFF. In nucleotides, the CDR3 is TGTGCCAGCGGATTACAGGTGAACACTGAAGCTTTCTTT.

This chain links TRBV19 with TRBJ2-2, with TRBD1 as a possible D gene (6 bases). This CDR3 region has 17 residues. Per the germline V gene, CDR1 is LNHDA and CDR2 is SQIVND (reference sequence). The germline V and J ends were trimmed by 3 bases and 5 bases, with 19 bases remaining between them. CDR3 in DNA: TGTGCCAGTAGTATCGGGTTCTTCGGGACAAATACCGGGGAGCTGTTTTTT. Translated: CASSIGFFGTNTGELFF.

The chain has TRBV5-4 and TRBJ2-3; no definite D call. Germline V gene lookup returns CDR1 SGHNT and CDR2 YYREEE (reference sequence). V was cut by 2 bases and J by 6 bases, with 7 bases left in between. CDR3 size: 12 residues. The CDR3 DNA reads TGTGCCAGCAGCTTTCGGTCCGATACGCAGTATTTT. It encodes CASSFRSDTQYF.

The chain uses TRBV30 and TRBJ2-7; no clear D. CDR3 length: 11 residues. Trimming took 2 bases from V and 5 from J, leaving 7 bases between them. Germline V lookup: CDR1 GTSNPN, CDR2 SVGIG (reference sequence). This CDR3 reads CAWSPSDEQYF. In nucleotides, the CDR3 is TGTGCCTGGAGTCCTTCGGACGAGCAGTACTTC.

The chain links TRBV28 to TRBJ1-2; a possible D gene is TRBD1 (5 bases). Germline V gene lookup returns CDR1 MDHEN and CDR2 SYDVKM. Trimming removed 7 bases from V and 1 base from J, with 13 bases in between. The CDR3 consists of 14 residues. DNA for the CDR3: TGTGCCAGCATCCCTGGCAGGGTTAACTATGGCTACACCTTC. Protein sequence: CASIPGRVNYGYTF.

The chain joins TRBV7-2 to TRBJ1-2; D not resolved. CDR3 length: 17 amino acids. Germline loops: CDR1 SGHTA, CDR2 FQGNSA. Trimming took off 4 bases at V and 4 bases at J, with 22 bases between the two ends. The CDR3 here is CASSSYLPGKAIYGYTF. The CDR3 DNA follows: TGTGCCAGCAGCTCCTACCTCCCCGGGAAGGCAATCTATGGCTACACCTTC. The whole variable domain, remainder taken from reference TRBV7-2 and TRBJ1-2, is GAGVSQSPSNKVTEKGKDVELRCDPISGHTALYWYRQSLGQGLEFLIYFQGNSAPDKSGLPSDRFSAERTGGSVSTLTIQRTQQEDSAVYLCASSSYLPGKAIYGYTFGSGTRLTVV.

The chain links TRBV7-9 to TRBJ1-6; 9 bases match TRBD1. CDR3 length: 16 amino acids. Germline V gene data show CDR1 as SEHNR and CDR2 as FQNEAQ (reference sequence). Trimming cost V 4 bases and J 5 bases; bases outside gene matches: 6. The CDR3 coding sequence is TGTGCCAGCAGCTCACGTGACAGGGGGAATAATTCACCCCTCCACTTT. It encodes CASSSRDRGNNSPLHF.

The CDR3: CASSFRGGTEAFF. For the CDR3, the DNA is TGTGCCAGCAGTTTCAGGGGAGGGACTGAAGCTTTCTTT. The chain carries TRBV27 and TRBJ1-1, with a tentative D call TRBD1 (6 bases). Per the germline V gene, CDR1 is MNHEY and CDR2 is SMNVEV (reference sequence). CDR3 length equals 13 residues. Trimming shortened V by 3 bases and J by 5 bases, and 10 bases separated the two germline ends.

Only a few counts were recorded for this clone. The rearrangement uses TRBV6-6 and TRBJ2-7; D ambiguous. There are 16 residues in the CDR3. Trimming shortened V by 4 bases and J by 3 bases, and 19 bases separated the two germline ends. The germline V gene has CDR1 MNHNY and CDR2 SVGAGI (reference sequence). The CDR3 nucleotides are TGTGCCAGCAGTTCAACGCTCGGCGGTAGTTTCTACGAGCAGTACTTC. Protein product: CASSSTLGGSFYEQYF.

The CDR3 coding sequence is TGTGCCAGCAGCGTATGGAGTAGCTCCTACAATGAGCAGTTCTTC. Protein: CASSVWSSSYNEQFF. V usage is TRBV9 and J usage is TRBJ2-1, with no clear D. The CDR3 extends over 15 amino acids. V lost 1 base to trimming and J lost 0 bases, with 8 bases between them. Germline lookup yields CDR1 SGDLS and CDR2 YYNGEE.

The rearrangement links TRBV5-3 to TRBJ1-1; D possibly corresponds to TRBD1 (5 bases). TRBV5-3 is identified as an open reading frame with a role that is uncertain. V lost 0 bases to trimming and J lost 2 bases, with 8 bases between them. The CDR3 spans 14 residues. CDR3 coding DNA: TGTGCCAGAAGCTTGGGGGACTCTAACACTGAAGCTTTCTTT. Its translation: CARSLGDSNTEAFF.

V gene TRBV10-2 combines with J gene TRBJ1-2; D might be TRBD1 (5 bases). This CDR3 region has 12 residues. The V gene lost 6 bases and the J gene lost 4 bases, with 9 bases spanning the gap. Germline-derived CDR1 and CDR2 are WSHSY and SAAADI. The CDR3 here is CASSTGAYGYTF. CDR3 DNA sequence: TGCGCCAGCAGCACAGGCGCCTATGGCTACACCTTC.

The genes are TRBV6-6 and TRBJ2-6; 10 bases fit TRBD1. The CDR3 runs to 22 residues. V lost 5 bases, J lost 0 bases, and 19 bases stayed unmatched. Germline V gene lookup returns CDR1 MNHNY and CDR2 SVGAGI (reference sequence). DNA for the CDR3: TGTGCCAGCAGTCCCCGTTGGTGGACAGGGGGTCTGCTTGGCTCTGGGGCCAACGTCCTGACTTTC. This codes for CASSPRWWTGGLLGSGANVLTF.

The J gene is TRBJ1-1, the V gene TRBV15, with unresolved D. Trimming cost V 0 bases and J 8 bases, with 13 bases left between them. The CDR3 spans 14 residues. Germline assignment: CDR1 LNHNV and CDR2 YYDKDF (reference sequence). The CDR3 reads CATSRDDFAGEAFF. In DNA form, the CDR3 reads TGTGCCACCAGCAGAGATGATTTCGCGGGCGAAGCTTTCTTT. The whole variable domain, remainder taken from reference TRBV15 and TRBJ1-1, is DAMVIQNPRYQVTQFGKPVTLSCSQTLNHNVMYWYQQKSSQAPKLLFHYYDKDFNNEADTPDNFQSRRPNTSFCFLDIRSPGLGDTAMYLCATSRDDFAGEAFFGQGTRLTVV.